This T cell receptor (beta chain) is drawn from a study of control samples from healthy donors and cancer patients. Repertoires were generated with immunoSEQ multiplex PCR, while TCRdb's copy carries only in-frame clones and drops some. The profile shows about 53,000 clones, roughly 87% of them singletons. Germline V gives CDR1 MDHEN, CDR2 SYDVKM. CDR3 length: 21 residues. V dropped 8 bases and J dropped 0 bases, with 33 bases sitting between them. The chain joins TRBV28 to TRBJ2-3; D possibly corresponds to TRBD1 (6 bases). This receptor was identified in a man between 60 and 75 years old with head and neck cancer. Material for sequencing was PBMCs. In DNA, the CDR3 is TGTGCCAGCGGCCGCCTCAATACCTGGACCGGCGGCAGGGGAAGCACAGATACGCAGTATTTT. It yields the protein CASGRLNTWTGGRGSTDTQYF.